A selection of T cell receptor beta chains follows, all from one sample in a study of tumor-infiltrating lymphocytes in primary liver carcinoma. A single record per CDR3 protein comes from TCRdb applying MiXCR to the multiplex PCR reads. Here the sample spans approximately 320,000 distinct CDR3 sequences, approximately 58% being singletons. The sequenced sample consisted of peripheral blood. The receptors derive from a young woman with primary liver carcinoma and hepatitis B virus infection. CDR3s leave out the opening cysteine and the closing phenylalanine or tryptophan.

J gene	V gene	CDR3 protein
TRBJ2-1	TRBV10-3	ATQGINRNEQF
TRBJ2-3	TRBV7-9	ASFEHPADTQY
TRBJ2-5	TRBV12-3/TRBV12-4	ASRLSGGWGSEETQY
TRBJ1-1	TRBV6-5	ASSYSRLGNTEDF
TRBJ2-7	TRBV18	ASSPPSRTYEQY
TRBJ2-2	TRBV6-2/TRBV6-3	ASSYSTWGTGELF
TRBJ1-1	TRBV12-5	ASGLTRTATEAF
TRBJ2-5	TRBV7-9	ASSLAGVQTQY
TRBJ1-1	TRBV12-3/TRBV12-4	ASSLSLSRAVVEAL
TRBJ1-1	TRBV7-8	ASSLGAGRNTEAF
TRBJ1-4	TRBV5-4	ASSRELTTNEKLF
TRBJ1-1	TRBV29-1	SVQEGVFITEAF
TRBJ2-5	TRBV4-3	ASSLLGTGGSETQY
TRBJ2-5	TRBV7-9	ASSHGQGEETQY
TRBJ2-5	TRBV28	ASSSGSLRETQY
TRBJ2-3	TRBV12-3/TRBV12-4	ASSLVGSGRLGRGTQY
TRBJ2-6	TRBV7-9	TSSYQRGFSGANVLT
TRBJ2-7	TRBV6-1	ASSERDRAYEQY
TRBJ2-3	TRBV14	AVSSRTVSTDTQY
TRBJ2-5	TRBV11-3	ASSSTFTSETMY
TRBJ2-1	TRBV12-3/TRBV12-4	ASSLGRLSF
TRBJ1-1	TRBV6-1	ASRRGTEAF
TRBJ2-2	TRBV6-5	ASTQLRPGTGELF
TRBJ2-1	TRBV12-3/TRBV12-4	ASRTKQHTTSGSGEQF
TRBJ2-3	TRBV12-3/TRBV12-4	TSSKSLTQY
TRBJ2-5	TRBV4-2	VSSQETGAGETQY
TRBJ2-4	TRBV6-5	ASRPWAGTRGIQY
TRBJ2-1	TRBV7-9	ASSSRQGRDFRNEQF
TRBJ2-7	TRBV6-6	ASCSFSSGPGEQY
TRBJ2-1	TRBV11-2	ASRHLAGASYNEQF
TRBJ2-3	TRBV11-2	ASSLDEWWNRGPSGDTQY
TRBJ1-4	TRBV7-9	ASSPVPEHEKLF
TRBJ2-2	TRBV10-3	AISELGPGNTGELF
TRBJ2-7	TRBV29-1	GVARGGRAYEQY
TRBJ2-7	TRBV11-2	ASSPLNYEQY
TRBJ1-2	TRBV5-4	ASSLAGGRTYGYT
TRBJ2-7	TRBV6-2/TRBV6-3	ASTGTGYSYEQY
TRBJ1-6	TRBV11-2	VGSFPRTENSPLH
TRBJ2-7	TRBV6-6	ATHPGGVSYEQY
TRBJ2-7	TRBV11-2	ASSLDPGAYEQH
TRBJ2-2	TRBV12-3/TRBV12-4	ASRHRSVAGTGELF
TRBJ2-5	TRBV5-6	ASSSATGYETQY
TRBJ1-4	TRBV4-1	ASSQLAWTGREPNEKLF
TRBJ2-1	TRBV6-2/TRBV6-3	ASTEHSSYNEQF
TRBJ2-4	TRBV7-9	ASSPKGGTGHIQY
TRBJ1-2	TRBV7-9	ASTDPNRGGYT
TRBJ2-7	TRBV11-3	ASSIRPGEAYEQY
TRBJ2-7	TRBV6-6	ASKGDSYEQY